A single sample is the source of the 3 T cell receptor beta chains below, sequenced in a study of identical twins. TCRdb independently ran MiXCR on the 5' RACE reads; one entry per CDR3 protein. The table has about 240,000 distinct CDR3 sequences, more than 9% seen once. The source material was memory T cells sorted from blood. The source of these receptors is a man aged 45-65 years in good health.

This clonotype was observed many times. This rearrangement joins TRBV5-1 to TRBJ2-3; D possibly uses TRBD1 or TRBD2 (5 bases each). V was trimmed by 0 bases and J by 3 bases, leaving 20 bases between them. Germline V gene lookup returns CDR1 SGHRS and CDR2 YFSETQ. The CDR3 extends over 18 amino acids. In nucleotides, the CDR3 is TGCGCCAGCAGCTTGGGGTTCGGGACCCAAGGAGGAACAGATACGCAGTATTTT. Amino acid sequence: CASSLGFGTQGGTDTQYF.

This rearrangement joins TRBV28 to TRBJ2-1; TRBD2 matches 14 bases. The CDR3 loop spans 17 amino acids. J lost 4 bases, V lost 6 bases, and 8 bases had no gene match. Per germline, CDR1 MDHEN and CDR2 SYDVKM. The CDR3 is CASSSGTSGSTYNEQFF. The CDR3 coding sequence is TGTGCCAGCAGCTCCGGGACTAGCGGGAGTACGTACAATGAGCAGTTCTTC.

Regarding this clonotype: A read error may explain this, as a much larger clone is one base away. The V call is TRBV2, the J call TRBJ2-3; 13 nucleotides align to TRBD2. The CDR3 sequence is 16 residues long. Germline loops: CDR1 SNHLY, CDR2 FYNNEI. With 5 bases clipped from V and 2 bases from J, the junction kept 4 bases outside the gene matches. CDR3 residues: CASSLTSGGYTDTQYF. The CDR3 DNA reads TGTGCCAGCAGTTTGACTAGCGGGGGGTACACAGATACGCAGTATTTT. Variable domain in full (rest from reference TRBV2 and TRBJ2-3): EPEVTQTPSHQVTQMGQEVILRCVPISNHLYFYWYRQILGQKVEFLVSFYNNEISEKSEIFDDQFSVERPDGSNFTLKIRSTKLEDSAMYFCASSLTSGGYTDTQYFGPGTRLTVL.